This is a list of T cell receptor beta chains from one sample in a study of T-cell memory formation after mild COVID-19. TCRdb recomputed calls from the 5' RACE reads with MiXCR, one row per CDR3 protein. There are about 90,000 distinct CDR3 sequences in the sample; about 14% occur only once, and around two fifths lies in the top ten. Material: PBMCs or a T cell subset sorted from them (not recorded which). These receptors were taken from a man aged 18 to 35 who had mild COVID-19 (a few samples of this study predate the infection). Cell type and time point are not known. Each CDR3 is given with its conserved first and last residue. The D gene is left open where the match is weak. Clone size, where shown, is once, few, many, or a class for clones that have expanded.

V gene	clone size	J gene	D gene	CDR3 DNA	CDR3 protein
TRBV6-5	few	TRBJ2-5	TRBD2	TGTGCCAGCAGTTTAGGGACTAGCGGGGCACAAGAGACCCAGTACTTC	CASSLGTSGAQETQYF
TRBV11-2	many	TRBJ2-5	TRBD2	TGTGCCAGCAGCCCTTTAGCGGGGGTCCAAGAGACCCAGTACTTC	CASSPLAGVQETQYF
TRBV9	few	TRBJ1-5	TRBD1	TGTGCCAGCAGCGCGGGACAGGGGTTTGATCAGCCCCAGCATTTT	CASSAGQGFDQPQHF
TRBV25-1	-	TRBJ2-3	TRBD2	TGTGCCAGCAGTGAATCACGGCGGGGGGTAACAGATACGCAGTATTTT	CASSESRRGVTDTQYF
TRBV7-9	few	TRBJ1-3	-	TGTGCCAGCGCCCCTGGTGGAAACACCATATATTTT	CASAPGGNTIYF
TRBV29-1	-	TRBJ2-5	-	TGCAGCGCTCCGACAGGCACAGAGACCCAGTACTTC	CSAPTGTETQYF
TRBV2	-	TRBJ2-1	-	TGTGCCAGCAGGTCCGGGACCGATTACAATGAGCAGTTCTTC	CASRSGTDYNEQFF
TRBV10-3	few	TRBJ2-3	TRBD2	TGTGCCATCAGTTCTCACGCGGAGCGGGGGGGTGCAGATACGCAGTATTTT	CAISSHAERGGADTQYF
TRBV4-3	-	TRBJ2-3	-	TGCGCCAGCAGCCAAGACGCCGGGACTAGCACAGATACGCAGTATTTT	CASSQDAGTSTDTQYF
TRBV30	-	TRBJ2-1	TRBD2	TGTGCCTGGAGTGTCGGGCTAGCGGGGTACAATGAGCAGTTCTTC	CAWSVGLAGYNEQFF
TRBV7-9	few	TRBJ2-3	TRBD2	TGTGCCAGCAGCCCCGGACTAGGGGCAGATACGCAGTATTTT	CASSPGLGADTQYF
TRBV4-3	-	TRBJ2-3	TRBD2	TGCGCCAGCAGCCAAGGTGTAGCGGGGGGGAGCACAGATACGCAGTATTTT	CASSQGVAGGSTDTQYF
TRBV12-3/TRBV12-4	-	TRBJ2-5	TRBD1	TGTGCCAGCAGTTACAGGGGGCTAAAGAGGGAGACCCAGTACTTC	CASSYRGLKRETQYF
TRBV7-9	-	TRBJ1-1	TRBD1	TGTGCCAGCAGCTTAGTGGGACAGGGGTTCCCTGAAGCTTTCTTT	CASSLVGQGFPEAFF
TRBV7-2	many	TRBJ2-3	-	TGTGCCAGCAGCTTAGCGGGTAGAGGGAACTCAGATACGCAGTATTTT	CASSLAGRGNSDTQYF
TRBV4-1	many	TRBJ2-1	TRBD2	TGCGCCAGCAGCCAAGAGACGGAGAGCGGGGGGGCCCGGTATGAGCAGTTCTTC	CASSQETESGGARYEQFF
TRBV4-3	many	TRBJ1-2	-	TGCGCCAGCAGTCACCCAGGGGACTATGGCTACACCTTC	CASSHPGDYGYTF
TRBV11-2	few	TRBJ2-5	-	TGTGCCAGCAGCTTAGTGGTGGGGGCAGGCGAGACCCAGTACTTC	CASSLVVGAGETQYF
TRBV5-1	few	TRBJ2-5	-	TGCGCCAGCAGCTTGCCACTCCAAGAGACCCAGTACTTC	CASSLPLQETQYF
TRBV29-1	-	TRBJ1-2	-	TGCAGCGGCCGGGACCCCGTATCCTATGGCTACACCTTC	CSGRDPVSYGYTF
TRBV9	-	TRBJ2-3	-	TGTGCCAGCAGCTCTCTTCGAGGGGGGGGTACGCAGTATTTT	CASSSLRGGGTQYF
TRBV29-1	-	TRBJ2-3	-	TGCAGCGTCCCGATCCCCACAGATACGCAGTATTTT	CSVPIPTDTQYF
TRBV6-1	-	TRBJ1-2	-	TGTGCCAGCGGACCGAACCAGAATGGCTACACCTTC	CASGPNQNGYTF
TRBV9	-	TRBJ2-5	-	TGTGCCAGCAGCCCGCATAGGGGTCGAGAGACCCAGTACTTC	CASSPHRGRETQYF
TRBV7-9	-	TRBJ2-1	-	TGTGCCAGCAGCTTTGTGGGGGCCGGGGACAATGAGCAGTTCTTC	CASSFVGAGDNEQFF
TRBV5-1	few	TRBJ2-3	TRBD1	TGCGCCAGCAGCTGGCCCCGACAGGGGGGGAGCACAGATACGCAGTATTTT	CASSWPRQGGSTDTQYF
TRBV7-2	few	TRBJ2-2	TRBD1	TGTGCCAGCAGCCTCCCACTCAGCCCCCTGGCAGGGGGACCCCCGGACACCGGGGAGCTGTTTTTT	CASSLPLSPLAGGPPDTGELFF
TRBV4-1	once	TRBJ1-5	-	TGCGCCAGCAGCCAGAACACTGAGACAGGACTTTGGCAGCCCCAGCATTTT	CASSQNTETGLWQPQHF
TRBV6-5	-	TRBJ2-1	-	TGTGCCAGCAGTGCCGGGGGAGAGGATGAGCAGTTCTTC	CASSAGGEDEQFF
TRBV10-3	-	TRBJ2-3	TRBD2	TGTGCCATCAGTGAGACGGGGGGTAGCACAGATACGCAGTATTTT	CAISETGGSTDTQYF
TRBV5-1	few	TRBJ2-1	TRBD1	TGCGCCAGCAGCCTCCGGGACAGGGCGAATGAGCAGTTCTTC	CASSLRDRANEQFF
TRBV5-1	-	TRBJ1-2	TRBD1	TGCGCCAGCAGCGACCGGGACAGGGGGCCCTATGGCTACACCTTC	CASSDRDRGPYGYTF
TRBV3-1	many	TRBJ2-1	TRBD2	TGTGCCAGCAGCCAAGATATCAGGGAGACTAGCGAGTTCTACAATGAGCAGTTCTTC	CASSQDIRETSEFYNEQFF
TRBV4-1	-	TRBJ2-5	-	TGCGCCAGCAGCCGGTCCGCCGGGGAAGAGACCCAGTACTTC	CASSRSAGEETQYF
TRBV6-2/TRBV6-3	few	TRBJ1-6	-	TGTGCCAGCAACCCGACGACATCCTCACCCCTCCACTTT	CASNPTTSSPLHF
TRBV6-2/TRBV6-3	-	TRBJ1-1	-	TGTGCCAGCAGTGCCCGGGACACCTGTTTCTTT	CASSARDTCFF
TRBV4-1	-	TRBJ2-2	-	TGCGCCAGCAGCCAACGGACTGGAGGCACCGGGGAGCTGTTTTTT	CASSQRTGGTGELFF
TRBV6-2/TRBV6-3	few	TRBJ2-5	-	TGTGCCAGCAGTTACGCCAGGCGGGAGACCCAGTACTTC	CASSYARRETQYF
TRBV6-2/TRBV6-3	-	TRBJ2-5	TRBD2	TGTGCCAGCAGTTACCCAGCGGGGGAACCCGGGGGGGAGACCCAGTACTTC	CASSYPAGEPGGETQYF
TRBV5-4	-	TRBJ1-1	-	TGTGCCAGCAGTATACGGAACACTGAAGCTTTCTTT	CASSIRNTEAFF
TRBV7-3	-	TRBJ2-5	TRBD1	TGTGCCAGCAGCCCGGGGACAGCCACGGAAGAGACCCAGTACTTC	CASSPGTATEETQYF
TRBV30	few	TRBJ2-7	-	TGTGCCTGGGGGCAGTCCTACGAGCAGTACTTC	CAWGQSYEQYF
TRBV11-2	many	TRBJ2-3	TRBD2	TGTGCCAGCAGCCCCGTGCAAGCGGGGGGGAGCACAGATACGCAGTATTTT	CASSPVQAGGSTDTQYF